This T cell receptor (beta chain) was captured in a study of blood T cell repertoires in COVID-19. At the level of the study: PBMCs, B-cell-depleted T cells, or T cells provided the cDNA or gDNA that made up the material.

CDR1 and CDR2 (germline): ENHRY, SYGVKD. With 8 bases removed from V and 2 bases from J, the gap between germline ends came to 15 bases. This CDR3 is built from 14 residues. Participants came from fewer than 25 US areas, aged roughly 18 to 95 years. Grouping used clinical history reported by participants in a survey and questionnaire. In the authors' workflow: Nucleated cell number was recorded as an estimate derived from reference gene primer amplification. Libraries were prepared by immunoSEQ multiplex PCR; TCRdb keeps only in-frame clonotypes and omits some of them. Clone size and the V and J calls come from that table; the DNA yielded D and trimming. Of 250,000 to 300,000 clones in the sample, about 88% were seen once.

This clonotype was sampled from a man aged 25 to 45 with acute COVID-19. Sequenced sample: PBMCs or T cells enriched from blood (not recorded which). The chain recombines TRBV10-3 with TRBJ2-5; maybe TRBD2 (5 bases). The chain's CDR3 is CAIGETGIQETQYF. The CDR3 nucleotides are TGTGCCATCGGGGAGACCGGGATACAAGAGACCCAGTACTTC.